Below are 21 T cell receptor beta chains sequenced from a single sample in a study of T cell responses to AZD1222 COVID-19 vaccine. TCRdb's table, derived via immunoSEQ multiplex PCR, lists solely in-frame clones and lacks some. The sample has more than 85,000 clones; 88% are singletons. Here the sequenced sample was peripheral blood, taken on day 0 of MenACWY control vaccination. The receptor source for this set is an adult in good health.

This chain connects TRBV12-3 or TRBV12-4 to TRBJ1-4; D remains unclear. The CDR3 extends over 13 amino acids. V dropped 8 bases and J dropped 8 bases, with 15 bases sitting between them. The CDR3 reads CASSWGVAEKLFF. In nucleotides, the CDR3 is TGTGCCAGCTCCTGGGGAGTAGCGGAAAAACTGTTTTTT.

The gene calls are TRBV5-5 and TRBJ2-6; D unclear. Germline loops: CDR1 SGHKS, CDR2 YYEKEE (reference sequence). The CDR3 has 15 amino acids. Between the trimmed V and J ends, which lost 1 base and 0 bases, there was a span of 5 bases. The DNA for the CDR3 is TGTGCCAGCAGCTTGTTGTTCTCTGGGGCCAACGTCCTGACTTTC. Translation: CASSLLFSGANVLTF.

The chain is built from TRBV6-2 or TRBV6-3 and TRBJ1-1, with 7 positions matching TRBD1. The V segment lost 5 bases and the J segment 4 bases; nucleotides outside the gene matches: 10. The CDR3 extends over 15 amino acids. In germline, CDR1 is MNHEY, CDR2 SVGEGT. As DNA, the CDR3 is TGTGCCAGCAGTAAGACCGGGACAGCTGTCACTGAAGCTTTCTTT. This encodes CASSKTGTAVTEAFF.

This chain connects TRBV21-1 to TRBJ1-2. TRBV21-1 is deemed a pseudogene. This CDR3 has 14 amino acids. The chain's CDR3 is CASSKRSDSYGYTF. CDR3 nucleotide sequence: TGTGCCAGCAGCAAAAGGTCAGACTCCTATGGCTACACCTTC.

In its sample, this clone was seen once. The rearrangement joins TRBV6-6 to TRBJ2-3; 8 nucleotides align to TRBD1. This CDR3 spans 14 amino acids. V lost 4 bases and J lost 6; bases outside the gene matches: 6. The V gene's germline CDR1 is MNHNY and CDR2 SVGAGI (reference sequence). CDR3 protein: CASSSGQGEDTQYF. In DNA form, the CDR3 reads TGTGCCAGCAGTTCCGGACAGGGTGAGGATACGCAGTATTTT.

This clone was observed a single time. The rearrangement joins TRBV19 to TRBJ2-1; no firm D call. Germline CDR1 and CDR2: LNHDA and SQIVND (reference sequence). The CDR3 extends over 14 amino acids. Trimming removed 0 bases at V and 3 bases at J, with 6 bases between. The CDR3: CASSIDSLYNEQFF. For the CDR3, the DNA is TGTGCCAGTAGTATAGATAGTCTCTACAATGAGCAGTTCTTC.

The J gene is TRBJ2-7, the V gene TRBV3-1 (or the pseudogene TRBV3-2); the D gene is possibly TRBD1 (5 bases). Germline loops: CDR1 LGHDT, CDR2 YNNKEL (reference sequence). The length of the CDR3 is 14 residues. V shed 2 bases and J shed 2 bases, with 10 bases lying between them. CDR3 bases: TGTGCCAGCAGCCAATTCGCAGGGCCCTACGAGCAGTACTTC. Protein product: CASSQFAGPYEQYF.

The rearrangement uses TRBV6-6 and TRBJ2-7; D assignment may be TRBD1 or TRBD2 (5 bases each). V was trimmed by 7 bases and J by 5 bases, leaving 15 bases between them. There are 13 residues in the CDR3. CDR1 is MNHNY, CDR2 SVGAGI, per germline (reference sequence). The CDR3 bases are TGTGCCAGCACCCAGGGTGGGACGAACGAGCAGTACTTC. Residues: CASTQGGTNEQYF.

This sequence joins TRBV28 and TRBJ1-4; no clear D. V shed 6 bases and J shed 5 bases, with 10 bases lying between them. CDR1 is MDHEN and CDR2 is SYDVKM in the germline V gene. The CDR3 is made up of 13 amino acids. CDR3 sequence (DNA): TGTGCCAGCAGGGCTGAACAAAATGAAAAACTGTTTTTT. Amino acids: CASRAEQNEKLFF.

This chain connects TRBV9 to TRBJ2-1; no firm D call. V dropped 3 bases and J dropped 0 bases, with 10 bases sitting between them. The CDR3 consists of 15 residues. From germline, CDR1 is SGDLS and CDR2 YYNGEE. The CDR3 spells CASSEIGSSYNEQFF. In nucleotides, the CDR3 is TGTGCCAGCAGCGAGATAGGTTCCTCCTACAATGAGCAGTTCTTC.

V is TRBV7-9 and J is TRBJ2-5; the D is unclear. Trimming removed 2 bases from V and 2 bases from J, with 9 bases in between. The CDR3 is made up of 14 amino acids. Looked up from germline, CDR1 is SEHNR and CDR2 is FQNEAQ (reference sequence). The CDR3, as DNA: TGTGCCAGCAGCTTACTGGGCAGACAAGAGACCCAGTACTTC. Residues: CASSLLGRQETQYF. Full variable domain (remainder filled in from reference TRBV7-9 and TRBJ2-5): DTGVSQNPRHKITKRGQNVTFRCDPISEHNRLYWYRQTLGQGPEFLTYFQNEAQLEKSRLLSDRFSAERPKGSFSTLEIQRTEQGDSAMYLCASSLLGRQETQYFGPGTRLLVL.

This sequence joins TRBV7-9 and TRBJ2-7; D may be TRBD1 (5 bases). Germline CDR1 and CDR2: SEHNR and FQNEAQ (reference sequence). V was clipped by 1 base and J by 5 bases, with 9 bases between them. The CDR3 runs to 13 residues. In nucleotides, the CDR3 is TGTGCCAGCAGCTTAGTTGGGGCTAACGAGCAGTACTTC. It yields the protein CASSLVGANEQYF.

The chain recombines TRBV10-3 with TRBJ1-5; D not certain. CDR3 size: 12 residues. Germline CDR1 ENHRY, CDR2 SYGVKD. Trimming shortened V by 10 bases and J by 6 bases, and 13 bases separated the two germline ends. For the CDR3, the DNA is TGTGCCACCCAAGGGCTGAGTCAGCCCCAGCATTTT. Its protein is CATQGLSQPQHF.

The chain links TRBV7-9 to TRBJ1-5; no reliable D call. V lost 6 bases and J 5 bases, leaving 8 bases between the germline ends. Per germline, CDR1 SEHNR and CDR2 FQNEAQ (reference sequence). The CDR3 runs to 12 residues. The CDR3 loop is CASSNGDQPQHF. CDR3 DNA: TGTGCCAGCAGTAATGGCGATCAGCCCCAGCATTTT.

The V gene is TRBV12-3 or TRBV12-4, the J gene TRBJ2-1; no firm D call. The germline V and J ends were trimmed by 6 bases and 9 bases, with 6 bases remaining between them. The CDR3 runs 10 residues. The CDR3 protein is CASSGREQFF. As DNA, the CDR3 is TGTGCCAGCAGCGGGCGTGAGCAGTTCTTC.

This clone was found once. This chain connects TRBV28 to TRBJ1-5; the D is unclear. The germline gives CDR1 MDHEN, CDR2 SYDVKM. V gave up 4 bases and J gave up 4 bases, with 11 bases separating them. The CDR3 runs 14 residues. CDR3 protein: CASSSLGVNQPQHF. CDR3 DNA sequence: TGTGCCAGCAGTTCACTCGGGGTTAATCAGCCCCAGCATTTT.

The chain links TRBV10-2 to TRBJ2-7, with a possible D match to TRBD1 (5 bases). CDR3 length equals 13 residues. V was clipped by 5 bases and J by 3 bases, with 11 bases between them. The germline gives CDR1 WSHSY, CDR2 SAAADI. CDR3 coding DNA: TGCGCCAGCAGTTTGACAGCACGCTACGAGCAGTACTTC. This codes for CASSLTARYEQYF.

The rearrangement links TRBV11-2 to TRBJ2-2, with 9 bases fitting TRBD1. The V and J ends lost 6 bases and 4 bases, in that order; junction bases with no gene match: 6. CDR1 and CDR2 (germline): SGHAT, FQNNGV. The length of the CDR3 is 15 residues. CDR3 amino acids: CASRPTGGGTGELFF. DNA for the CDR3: TGTGCCAGCAGACCGACAGGGGGAGGCACCGGGGAGCTGTTTTTT. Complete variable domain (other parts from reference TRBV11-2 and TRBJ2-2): EAGVAQSPRYKIIEKRQSVAFWCNPISGHATLYWYQQILGQGPKLLIQFQNNGVVDDSQLPKDRFSAERLKGVDSTLKIQPAKLEDSAVYLCASRPTGGGTGELFFGEGSRLTVL.

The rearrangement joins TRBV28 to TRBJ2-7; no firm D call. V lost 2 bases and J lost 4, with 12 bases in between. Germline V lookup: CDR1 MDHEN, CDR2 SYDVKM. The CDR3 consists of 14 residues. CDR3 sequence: CASSLVGSGYEQYF. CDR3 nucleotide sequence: TGTGCCAGCAGTTTAGTGGGGTCTGGTTACGAGCAGTACTTC.

The CDR3 DNA reads TGTGCCAGCAGCCAGGACCAGTACCAAGAGACCCAGTACTTC. Translating it yields CASSQDQYQETQYF. The chain combines TRBV7-2 with TRBJ2-5; D ambiguous. CDR1 and CDR2 (germline): SGHTA, FQGNSA. This CDR3 spans 14 amino acids. Trimming stripped 5 bases from V and 0 bases from J, with 10 bases between.

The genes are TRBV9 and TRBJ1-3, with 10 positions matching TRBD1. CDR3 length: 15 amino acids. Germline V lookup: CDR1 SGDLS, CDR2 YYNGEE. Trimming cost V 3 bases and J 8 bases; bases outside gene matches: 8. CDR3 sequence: CASSGQGAIGDTIYF. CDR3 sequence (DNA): TGTGCCAGCAGCGGACAGGGGGCAATCGGGGACACCATATATTTT.